Sequencing of this TCR beta chain was carried out in a study of T-cell reconstitution after alpha-beta-depleted transplantation in children. For TCRbeta, the library was prepared with unique molecular identifiers. TCRdb passed the PCR reads through MiXCR, listing each CDR3 protein once. Of 490,000 or so distinct CDR3 sequences in the sample, roughly an eighth were seen once. This clonotype was seen repeatedly, ten times or more. Sequencing used PBMCs from the stem cell graft donor, obtained from the stem cell graft. The sequence derives from a human donor who donated a stem cell graft to a child with combined immunodeficiency.

CDR3 in DNA: TGCAGCGTTGAAGATGGAGGGACAGGGAGGAACGAGCAGTACTTC. It encodes CSVEDGGTGRNEQYF. The gene calls are TRBV29-1 and TRBJ2-7; TRBD1 matches 9 bases. The V gene's germline CDR1 is SQVTM and CDR2 ANQGSEA. J was trimmed by 5 bases and V by 0 bases; bases with no gene match: 8. There are 15 residues in the CDR3.